This T cell receptor (beta chain) was sequenced during a study of T cells in Graves' hyperthyroidism and ophthalmopathy. The study, taken as a whole, reports: Also found in blood were most expanded thyroid clonotypes above 0.001. Median prediction lead before ophthalmopathy onset was 5.5 to 7 months with the model.

Those patients with uncontrolled infection, other autoimmune disease, pregnancy or lactation were excluded. Cells are PBMCs isolated from 10 ml of fresh blood. This clonotype was seen ten or more times. What it recognizes is unknown. Amplified regions were TCR beta CDR3 sequences from RNA transcripts. In the first-round RT-PCR of the TCR CDR3, the HTBI primer set was used. TCRdb analysed the multiplex PCR reads with MiXCR anew, one entry per CDR3 protein. This table holds some 350,000 distinct CDR3 sequences, around 15% found once. The CDR3 length is 14 residues. J gave up 2 bases and V 0 bases, and 3 bases lay outside the gene matches. Germline CDR1 SQVTM, CDR2 ANQGSEA.

The sequence came from a woman aged 55-69 years with Graves' ophthalmopathy. The chain recombines TRBV29-1 with TRBJ1-1; TRBD1 aligns across 7 bases. The specimen was blood. In DNA form, the CDR3 reads TGCAGCGTTGAAGACGGGACAGCTAACACTGAAGCTTTCTTT. It encodes CSVEDGTANTEAFF.